This T cell receptor (beta chain) came from a study of T-cell reconstitution after alpha-beta-depleted transplantation in children. Findings of the study overall: By about two months after transplant, alpha-beta T cells reportedly arose from several hundred graft clones that had expanded.

Germline V lookup: CDR1 SGHRS, CDR2 YFSETQ. CDR3 size: 14 residues. V lost 4 bases, J lost 1 base, and 3 bases stayed unmatched. TCRbeta library construction was performed incorporating unique molecular identifiers. TCRdb re-called the PCR reads through MiXCR, storing one row per CDR3 protein. Among around 700,000 distinct CDR3 sequences listed, less than 15% were seen once. This clonotype was recorded many times. As yet, its antigen is unknown. The receptor comes from a girl under 10 years old with congenital amegakaryocytic thrombocytopenia, due to receive a stem cell transplant. Here the sequenced sample was PBMCs, taken before TCRalphabeta/CD19-depleted stem cell transplant. The chain joins TRBV5-1 to TRBJ1-1; 8 bases agree with TRBD1. This CDR3 reads CASSRQGTNTEAFF. The CDR3 DNA sequence: TGCGCCAGCAGCCGACAGGGGACGAACACTGAAGCTTTCTTT.